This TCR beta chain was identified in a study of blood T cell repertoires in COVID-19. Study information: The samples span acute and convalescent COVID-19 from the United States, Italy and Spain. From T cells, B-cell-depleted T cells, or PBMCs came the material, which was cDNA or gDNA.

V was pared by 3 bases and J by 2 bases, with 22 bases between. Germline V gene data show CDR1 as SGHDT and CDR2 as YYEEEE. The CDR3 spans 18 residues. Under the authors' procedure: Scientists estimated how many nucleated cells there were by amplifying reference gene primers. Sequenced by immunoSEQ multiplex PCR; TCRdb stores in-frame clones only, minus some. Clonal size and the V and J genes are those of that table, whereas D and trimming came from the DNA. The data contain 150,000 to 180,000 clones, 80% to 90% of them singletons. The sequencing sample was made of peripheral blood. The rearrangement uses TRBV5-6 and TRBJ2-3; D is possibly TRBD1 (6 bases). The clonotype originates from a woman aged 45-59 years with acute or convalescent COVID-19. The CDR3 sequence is CASSSLQRMPGVTDTQYF. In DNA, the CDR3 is TGTGCCAGCAGCTCACTCCAAAGGATGCCAGGGGTCACAGATACGCAGTATTTT.